This T cell receptor beta chain was identified in a study of cytomegalovirus exposure and HLA in healthy donors. Study results and caveats: Donors belonging to an Asian-associated ancestry cluster reportedly showed fewer N-insertions in productive TCRs than the approximately 640-donor mean, according to what a later analysis found.

Points on this clone: Its specificity is unknown.

60 Vbeta and 13 Jbeta primers were used in PCR. Only in-frame clones appear in the TCRdb table, and some are missing; sequencing was by immunoSEQ multiplex PCR. The data include approximately 80,000 clones; the top ten clones carry 1.1%. Sequenced: PBMCs. The TCR comes from a woman between 25 and 40 years old in good health and CMV-seronegative.

This chain's CDR3 is CASSPQGAGVLEQYF. CDR3 nucleotide sequence: TGTGCCAGCAGCCCCCAAGGAGCGGGGGTCCTCGAGCAGTACTTC. The chain employs TRBV6-5 and TRBJ2-7, with TRBD2 matching over 8 bases. Unmatched junction bases numbered 13, after V lost 6 bases and J lost 6 bases. The CDR3 sequence is 15 residues long. Germline lookup yields CDR1 MNHEY and CDR2 SVGAGI.